These 8 T cell receptor beta chains were all obtained from the same sample, sequenced in a study of blood T cell repertoires in COVID-19. Data came from immunoSEQ multiplex PCR; TCRdb stores just in-frame clones and leaves some out. The sample yields around 140,000 clones, roughly 90% seen once. Sample: peripheral blood. The receptors stem from a middle-aged man with active or convalescent COVID-19.

The genes are TRBV29-1 and TRBJ1-4; tentative D call: TRBD1 (5 bases). The CDR3 has 13 amino acids. Germline V gives CDR1 SQVTM, CDR2 ANQGSEA. V gave up 6 bases and J gave up 2 bases, with 10 bases separating them. The CDR3 here is CSVGQGTNEKLFF. As DNA, the CDR3 is TGCAGCGTGGGGCAGGGTACTAATGAAAAACTGTTTTTT.

V is TRBV7-2 and J is TRBJ1-2; 9 bases match TRBD1. Losses at the gene ends were 3 bases for V and 7 bases for J; bases not matched to a gene: 12. The CDR3 is 16 amino acids. The germline CDR1 and CDR2 sequences are SGHTA and FQGNSA. CDR3 sequence reads: CASSFRGQGVRFGYTF. The CDR3 DNA reads as TGTGCCAGCAGCTTCCGGGGACAGGGAGTACGTTTTGGCTACACCTTC.

J is TRBJ1-1 and V is TRBV11-2; unclear D gene. Deletions cut 2 bases from V and 0 bases from J, with 4 bases between. Germline V CDR1 and CDR2: SGHAT, FQNNGV. This CDR3 has 13 amino acids. The CDR3 here is CASSLIMNTEAFF. CDR3 in DNA: TGTGCCAGCAGCTTAATCATGAACACTGAAGCTTTCTTT.

The gene calls are TRBV5-1 and TRBJ2-5; 8 bases align to TRBD2. The V gene end was trimmed by 1 base and the J gene end by 2 bases; junction bases not matched to a gene: 7. This CDR3 region has 16 residues. Germline V gene sequence: CDR1 SGHRS, CDR2 YFSETQ. CDR3 region: CASSLRAGGPQETQYF. The CDR3 DNA sequence: TGCGCCAGCAGCTTGAGGGCGGGAGGACCACAAGAGACCCAGTACTTC.

The rearrangement links TRBV29-1 to TRBJ2-7; 8 positions match TRBD2. Germline V gene sequence: CDR1 SQVTM, CDR2 ANQGSEA. The CDR3 has 13 residues. The ends lost 6 bases at V and 4 bases at J; junction bases unmatched: 8. CDR3 region: CSVATSENYEQYF. The CDR3 bases are TGCAGCGTCGCGACTAGCGAAAATTACGAGCAGTACTTC.

This chain's CDR3 is CASSFPVPVDGYTF. As DNA, the CDR3 is TGTGCCAGCAGTTTCCCCGTCCCAGTTGATGGCTACACCTTC. The chain is built from TRBV28 and TRBJ1-2; no firm D call. The germline CDR1 and CDR2 sequences are MDHEN and SYDVKM. Trimming pared 3 bases from V and 6 bases from J, leaving 14 bases between. The CDR3 spans 14 residues.

The rearrangement uses TRBV15 and TRBJ1-1; D gene uncertain. The length of the CDR3 is 13 residues. Germline lookup yields CDR1 LNHNV and CDR2 YYDKDF (reference sequence). V gave up 0 bases and J gave up 3 bases, with 5 bases separating them. Here the CDR3 DNA reads TGTGCCACCAGCAGAGAGGGCGACACTGAAGCTTTCTTT. Translating it yields CATSREGDTEAFF.

V gene TRBV6-5 combines with J gene TRBJ2-7; 10 nucleotides align to TRBD2. The ends lost 2 bases at V and 2 bases at J; junction bases unmatched: 6. CDR1 MNHEY and CDR2 SVGAGI come from the germline V gene. The CDR3 runs 16 residues. The CDR3 DNA follows: TGTGCCAGCAGTTACCTTACTAGCGGGATGGCCTACGAGCAGTACTTC. Translating it yields CASSYLTSGMAYEQYF.